One and the same sample provided the 12 T cell receptor beta chains below, sequenced in a study of identical twins. Each CDR3 protein gets one entry after TCRdb re-called the 5' RACE reads with MiXCR. Here the sample spans 310,000 or so distinct CDR3 sequences, over 8.5% being singletons. This sample was shared with a second study, whose subject was yellow fever vaccine responses in identical twins.

The source material was CD8+ T cells sorted from blood. The receptors stem from a woman between 18 and 30 years old in good health.

This clonotype came up a few times. The CDR3 loop reads CASSQTGGTNTGELFF. As DNA, the CDR3 is TGTGCCAGCAGTCAGACAGGGGGCACTAACACCGGGGAGCTGTTTTTT. This chain links TRBV12-3 or TRBV12-4 with TRBJ2-2; 10 nucleotides match TRBD1. CDR3 length: 16 amino acids. After removal of 5 bases from V and 2 bases from J, the junction contained 5 bases not matched to a gene.

The CDR3 DNA follows: TGTGCCAGCTCACCACCGAACGAAGAGACCCAGTACTTC. It translates to CASSPPNEETQYF. The chain couples TRBV18 to TRBJ2-5; D remains ambiguous. The CDR3 spans 13 residues. Looked up from germline, CDR1 is KGHSH and CDR2 is LQKENI. V lost 0 bases, J lost 3 bases, and 5 bases lay in between. Filled out from reference TRBV18 and TRBJ2-5, the complete variable domain reads NAGVMQNPRHLVRRRGQEARLRCSPMKGHSHVYWYRQLPEEGLKFMVYLQKENIIDESGMPKERFSAEFPKEGPSILRIQQVVRGDSAAYFCASSPPNEETQYFGPGTRLLVL.

This clonotype was detected only a few times. This sequence joins TRBV5-4 and TRBJ2-1; D is unclear. CDR1 SGHNT and CDR2 YYREEE come from the germline V gene (reference sequence). The CDR3 runs to 12 residues. The CDR3 coding sequence is TGTGTAACCCGAGCCCCCTACAATGAGCAGTTCTTC. Translation: CVTRAPYNEQFF.

This clonotype occurred many times. The genes are TRBV7-8 and TRBJ2-7; TRBD1 is a possible D gene (7 bases). Trimming removed 5 bases at V and 0 bases at J, with 17 bases between. Germline assignment: CDR1 SGHVS and CDR2 FQNEAQ. The length of the CDR3 is 16 residues. This chain's CDR3 is CASSPGGGGISYEQYF. The CDR3 bases are TGTGCCAGCAGCCCCGGAGGGGGCGGGATCTCCTACGAGCAGTACTTC.

This clonotype came up a few times. V usage is TRBV7-8 and J usage is TRBJ2-1, with D tentatively TRBD1 (6 bases). Looked up from germline, CDR1 is SGHVS and CDR2 is FQNEAQ. The V end was cut by 7 bases, the J end by 3 bases, with 16 bases between. The CDR3 consists of 15 residues. CDR3 in amino acids: CASTYRTDFYNEQFF. CDR3 coding DNA: TGTGCCAGCACCTATAGGACAGATTTCTACAATGAGCAGTTCTTC.

At least ten counts were recorded for this clonotype. CDR3 DNA sequence: TGTGCCAGCAGTTCGCCACTAGGCCAAAGCACAGATACGCAGTATTTT. The encoded protein is CASSSPLGQSTDTQYF. This chain joins TRBV28 and TRBJ2-3, with TRBD2 as a possible D gene (5 bases). The CDR3 consists of 16 residues. Germline lookup yields CDR1 MDHEN and CDR2 SYDVKM. Between the trimmed V and J ends, which lost 4 bases and 0 bases, there was a span of 14 bases.

This clonotype has more than one count but fewer than ten. The chain uses TRBV4-1 and TRBJ2-7; D possibly corresponds to TRBD2 (5 bases). V was clipped by 1 base and J by 0 bases, with 16 bases between them. The CDR3 runs to 17 residues. Germline V lookup: CDR1 MGHRA, CDR2 YSYEKL. Here the CDR3 DNA reads TGCGCCAGCAGCCAAGTCCGGGCAGGACTTAGCTCCTACGAGCAGTACTTC. It encodes CASSQVRAGLSSYEQYF.

This clonotype appeared a few times. This chain connects TRBV27 to TRBJ1-4, with TRBD1 as a possible D gene (6 bases). The germline CDR1 and CDR2 sequences are MNHEY and SMNVEV (reference sequence). The V and J ends lost 6 bases and 7 bases respectively, with 15 bases between them. The CDR3 consists of 14 residues. The CDR3 DNA sequence: TGTGCCAGCAGGACCCAGGGGATAGGTGAAAAACTGTTTTTT. Its protein product is CASRTQGIGEKLFF. Full variable domain (rest looked up from reference TRBV27 and TRBJ1-4): EAQVTQNPRYLITVTGKKLTVTCSQNMNHEYMSWYRQDPGLGLRQIYYSMNVEVTDKGDVPEGYKVSRKEKRNFPLILESPSPNQTSLYFCASRTQGIGEKLFFGSGTQLSVL.

This clonotype was found many times. The V call is TRBV28, the J call TRBJ2-5; 8 bases are a match to TRBD2. This CDR3 spans 16 amino acids. Losses at the gene ends were 3 bases for V and 2 bases for J; bases not matched to a gene: 8. Germline CDR1 reads MDHEN; CDR2 reads SYDVKM. The CDR3 is CASSFRGSGEQETQYF. CDR3 in DNA: TGTGCCAGCAGTTTTAGGGGTAGCGGGGAGCAAGAGACCCAGTACTTC.

This clonotype was seen repeatedly, ten times or more. The chain uses TRBV2 and TRBJ2-1, with 10 bases that match TRBD1. CDR3 length: 15 amino acids. V was clipped by 6 bases and J by 6 bases; unmatched bases: 8. Germline assignment: CDR1 SNHLY and CDR2 FYNNEI. The CDR3 sequence is CASRADRGLGNEQFF. The CDR3, as DNA: TGTGCCAGCAGGGCAGACAGGGGGCTCGGCAATGAGCAGTTCTTC.

The V call is TRBV5-1, the J call TRBJ2-7; 8 nucleotides agree with TRBD2. The V and J ends lost 5 bases and 3 bases, in that order; junction bases with no gene match: 16. CDR1 is SGHRS, CDR2 YFSETQ, per germline. The CDR3 spans 17 residues. The DNA for the CDR3 is TGCGCCAGCAGGGGACTAGGTGGAGGGGTGAGGAACTACGAGCAGTACTTC. Translated: CASRGLGGGVRNYEQYF. Supplemented by reference TRBV5-1 and TRBJ2-7, the full variable domain reads KAGVTQTPRYLIKTRGQQVTLSCSPISGHRSVSWYQQTPGQGLQFLFEYFSETQRNKGNFPGRFSGRQFSNSRSEMNVSTLELGDSALYLCASRGLGGGVRNYEQYFGPGTRLTVT.

This clonotype has ten or more counts. One junction end disagrees with the germline gene, perhaps due to a read error. The V call is TRBV20-1, the J call TRBJ2-5, with D perhaps TRBD2 (6 bases). The germline V gene encodes CDR1 DFQATT and CDR2 SNEGSKA (reference sequence). The CDR3 covers 16 residues. The CDR3 region has the DNA TGCAGTGCCAGAGCGCCGGACTACCAGAAGCAAGAGACCCAGTACTTC. Its translation: CSARAPDYQKQETQYF.